What follows describes a single T cell receptor (beta chain). The V gene end was trimmed by 2 bases and the J gene end by 7 bases; junction bases not matched to a gene: 8. The CDR3 sequence is 15 residues long. Looked up from germline, CDR1 is LNHNV and CDR2 is YYDKDF (reference sequence). In the source study's methods: The authors estimated nucleated cell counts from reference gene primer amplification. TCRdb keeps only in-frame clones here, not all; method: immunoSEQ multiplex PCR. That table is the source of V, J and clone size, and D and trimming were worked out from the DNA. The data contain around 300,000 clones, around 90% of them singletons. The data were obtained in a study of blood T cell repertoires in COVID-19. Study in general: Acute and convalescent COVID-19 samples came from the United States, Italy and Spain. PBMCs, B-cell-depleted T cells, or T cells provided the cDNA or gDNA that made up the material.

The clonotype was recovered from a middle-aged man with acute or convalescent COVID-19. The chain is built from TRBV15 and TRBJ2-1, with 7 bases that match TRBD2. Specimen: peripheral blood. CDR3 nucleotide sequence: TGTGCCACCAGCAGACCCGCGGACGGGGGGAATGAGCAGTTCTTC. Its protein product is CATSRPADGGNEQFF.